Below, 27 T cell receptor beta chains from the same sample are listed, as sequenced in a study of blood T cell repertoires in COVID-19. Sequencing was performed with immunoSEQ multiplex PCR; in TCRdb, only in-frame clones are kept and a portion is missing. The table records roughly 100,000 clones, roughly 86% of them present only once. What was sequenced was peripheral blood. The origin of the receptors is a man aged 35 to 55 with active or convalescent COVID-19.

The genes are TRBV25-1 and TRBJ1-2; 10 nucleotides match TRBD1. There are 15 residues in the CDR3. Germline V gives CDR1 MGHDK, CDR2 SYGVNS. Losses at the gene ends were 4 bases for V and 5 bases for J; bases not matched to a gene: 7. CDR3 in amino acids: CASSGTGQGGYGYTF. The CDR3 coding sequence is TGTGCCAGCAGTGGCACCGGACAGGGGGGATATGGCTACACCTTC.

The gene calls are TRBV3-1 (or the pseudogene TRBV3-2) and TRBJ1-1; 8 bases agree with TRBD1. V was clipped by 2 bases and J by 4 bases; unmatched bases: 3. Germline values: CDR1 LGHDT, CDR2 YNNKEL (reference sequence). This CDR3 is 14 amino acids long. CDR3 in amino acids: CASSQRDRPTEAFF. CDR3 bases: TGTGCCAGCAGCCAAAGGGACAGGCCCACTGAAGCTTTCTTT.

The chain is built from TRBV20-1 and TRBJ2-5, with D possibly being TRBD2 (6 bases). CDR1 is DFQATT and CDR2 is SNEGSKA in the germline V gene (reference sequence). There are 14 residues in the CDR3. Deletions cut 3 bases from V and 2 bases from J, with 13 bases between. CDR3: CSASSSGRQETQYF. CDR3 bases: TGCAGTGCTAGTAGCTCGGGGAGGCAAGAGACCCAGTACTTC.

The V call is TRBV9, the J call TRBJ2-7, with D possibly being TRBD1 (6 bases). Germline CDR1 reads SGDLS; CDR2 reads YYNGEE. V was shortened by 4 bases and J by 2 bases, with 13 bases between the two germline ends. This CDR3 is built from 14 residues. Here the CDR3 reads CASSLGTQTYEQYF. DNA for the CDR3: TGTGCCAGCAGCCTCGGGACACAAACCTACGAGCAGTACTTC. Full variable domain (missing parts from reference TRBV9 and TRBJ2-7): DSGVTQTPKHLITATGQRVTLRCSPRSGDLSVYWYQQSLDQGLQFLIQYYNGEERAKGNILERFSAQQFPDLHSELNLSSLELGDSALYFCASSLGTQTYEQYFGPGTRLTVT.

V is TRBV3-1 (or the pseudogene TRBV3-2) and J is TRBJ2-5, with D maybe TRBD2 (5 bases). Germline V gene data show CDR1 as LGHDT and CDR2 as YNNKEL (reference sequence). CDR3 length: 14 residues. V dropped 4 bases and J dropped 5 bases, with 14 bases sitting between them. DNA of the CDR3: TGTGCCAGCAGCCCGTCGGAGCGGTTCGAGACCCAGTACTTC. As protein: CASSPSERFETQYF.

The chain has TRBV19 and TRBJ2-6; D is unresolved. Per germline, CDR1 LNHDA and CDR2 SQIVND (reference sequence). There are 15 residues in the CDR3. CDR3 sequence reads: CASRHLFSGANVLTF. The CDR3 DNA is TGTGCTTCTCGACACTTATTCTCTGGGGCCAACGTCCTGACTTTC.

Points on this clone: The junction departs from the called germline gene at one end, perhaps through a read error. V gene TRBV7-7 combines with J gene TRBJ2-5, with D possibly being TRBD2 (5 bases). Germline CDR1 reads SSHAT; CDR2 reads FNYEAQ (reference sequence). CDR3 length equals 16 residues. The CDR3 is CASSLVGSGHQETQYF. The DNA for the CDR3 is TGTGCTAGCAGCTTAGTAGGGAGTGGCCATCAAGAGACCCAGTACTTC.

The CDR3 bases are TGTGCCAGCAGCTTGGGTGGTACAGGGCGAACGGAACAGCCCCAGCATTTT. Translating it yields CASSLGGTGRTEQPQHF. The gene calls are TRBV5-4 and TRBJ1-5, with TRBD1 as a possible D gene (6 bases). The V and J ends lost 0 bases and 7 bases respectively, with 20 bases between them. CDR3 size: 17 residues. The germline V gene encodes CDR1 SGHNT and CDR2 YYREEE (reference sequence).

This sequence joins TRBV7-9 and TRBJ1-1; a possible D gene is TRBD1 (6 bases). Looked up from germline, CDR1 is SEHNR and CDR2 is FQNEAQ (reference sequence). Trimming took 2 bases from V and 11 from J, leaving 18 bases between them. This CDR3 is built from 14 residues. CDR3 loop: CASSLQLLGAGAFF. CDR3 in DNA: TGTGCCAGCAGCTTACAATTATTGGGGGCTGGGGCTTTCTTT.

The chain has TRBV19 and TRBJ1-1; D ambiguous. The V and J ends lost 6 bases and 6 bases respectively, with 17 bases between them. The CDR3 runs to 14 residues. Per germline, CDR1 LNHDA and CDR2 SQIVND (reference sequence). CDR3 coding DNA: TGTGCCAGTAGATCGCGGGTAGTTCTGTCTGAAGCTTTCTTT. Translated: CASRSRVVLSEAFF.

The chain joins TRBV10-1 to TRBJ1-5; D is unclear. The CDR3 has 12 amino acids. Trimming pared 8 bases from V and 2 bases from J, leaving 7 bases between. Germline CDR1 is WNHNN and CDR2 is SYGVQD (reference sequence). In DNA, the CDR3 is TGCGCCAGCTCCCCGGGCAATCAGCCCCAGCATTTT. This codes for CASSPGNQPQHF.

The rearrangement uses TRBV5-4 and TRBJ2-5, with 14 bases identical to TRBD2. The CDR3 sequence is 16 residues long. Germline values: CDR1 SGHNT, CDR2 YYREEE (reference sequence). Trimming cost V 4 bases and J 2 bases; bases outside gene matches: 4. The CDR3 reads CASSKRTSGGQETQYF. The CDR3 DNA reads TGTGCCAGCAGCAAAAGGACTAGCGGGGGGCAAGAGACCCAGTACTTC.

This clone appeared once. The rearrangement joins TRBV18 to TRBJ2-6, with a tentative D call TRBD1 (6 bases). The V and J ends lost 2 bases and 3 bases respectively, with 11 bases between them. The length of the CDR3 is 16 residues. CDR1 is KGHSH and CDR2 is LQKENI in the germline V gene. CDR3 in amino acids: CASSPYRVSGANVLTF. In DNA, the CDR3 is TGTGCCAGCTCACCATACAGGGTTAGTGGGGCCAACGTCCTGACTTTC.

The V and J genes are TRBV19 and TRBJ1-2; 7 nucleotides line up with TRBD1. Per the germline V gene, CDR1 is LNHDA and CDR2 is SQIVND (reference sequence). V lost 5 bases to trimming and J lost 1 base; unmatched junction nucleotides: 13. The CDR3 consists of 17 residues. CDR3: CASSSLFTGAINYGYTF. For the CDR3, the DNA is TGTGCCAGTAGTTCCCTTTTTACAGGGGCCATTAACTATGGCTACACCTTC.

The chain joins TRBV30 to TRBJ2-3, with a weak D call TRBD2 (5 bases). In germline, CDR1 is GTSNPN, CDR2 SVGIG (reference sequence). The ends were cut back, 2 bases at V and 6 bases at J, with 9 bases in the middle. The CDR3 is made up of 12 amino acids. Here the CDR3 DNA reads TGTGCCTGGAGTCGGGATCTCGATACGCAGTATTTT. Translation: CAWSRDLDTQYF. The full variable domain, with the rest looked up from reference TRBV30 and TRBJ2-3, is SQTIHQWPATLVQPVGSPLSLECTVEGTSNPNLYWYRQAAGRGLQLLFYSVGIGQISSEVPQNLSASRPQDRQFILSSKKLLLSDSGFYLCAWSRDLDTQYFGPGTRLTVL.

For the CDR3, the DNA is TGTGCCAGCAGTTCTACAGGGTTGAACTATGGCTACACCTTC. This sequence encodes CASSSTGLNYGYTF. This chain uses TRBV2 with TRBJ1-2, with a tentative D call TRBD1 (6 bases). The V end was cut by 5 bases, the J end by 2 bases, with 12 bases between. CDR1 is SNHLY and CDR2 is FYNNEI in the germline V gene. The CDR3 is made up of 14 amino acids. Combining the CDR3 with reference TRBV2 and TRBJ1-2 gives the whole variable domain EPEVTQTPSHQVTQMGQEVILRCVPISNHLYFYWYRQILGQKVEFLVSFYNNEISEKSEIFDDQFSVERPDGSNFTLKIRSTKLEDSAMYFCASSSTGLNYGYTFGSGTRLTVV.

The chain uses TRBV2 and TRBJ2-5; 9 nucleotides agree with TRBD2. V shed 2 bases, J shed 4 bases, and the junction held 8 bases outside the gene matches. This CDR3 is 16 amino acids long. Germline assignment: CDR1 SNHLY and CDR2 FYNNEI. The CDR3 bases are TGTGCCAGCAGTGAAATGGGCGGGGGGGCCGGAGAGACCCAGTACTTC. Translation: CASSEMGGGAGETQYF. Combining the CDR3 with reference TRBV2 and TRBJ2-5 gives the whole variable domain EPEVTQTPSHQVTQMGQEVILRCVPISNHLYFYWYRQILGQKVEFLVSFYNNEISEKSEIFDDQFSVERPDGSNFTLKIRSTKLEDSAMYFCASSEMGGGAGETQYFGPGTRLLVL.

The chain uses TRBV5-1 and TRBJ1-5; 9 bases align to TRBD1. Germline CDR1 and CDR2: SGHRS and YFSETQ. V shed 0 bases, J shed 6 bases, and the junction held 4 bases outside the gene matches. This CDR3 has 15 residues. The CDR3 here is CASSLGGQGGQPQHF. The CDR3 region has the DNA TGCGCCAGCAGCTTGGGGGGACAGGGAGGTCAGCCCCAGCATTTT.

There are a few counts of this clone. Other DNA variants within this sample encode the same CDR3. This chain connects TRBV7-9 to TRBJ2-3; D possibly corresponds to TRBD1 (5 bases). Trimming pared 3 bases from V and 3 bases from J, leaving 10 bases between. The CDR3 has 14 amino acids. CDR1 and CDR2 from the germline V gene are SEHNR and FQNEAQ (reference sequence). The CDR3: CASSLQGSTDTQYF. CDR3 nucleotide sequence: TGTGCCAGCAGCTTGCAGGGATCTACAGATACGCAGTATTTT.

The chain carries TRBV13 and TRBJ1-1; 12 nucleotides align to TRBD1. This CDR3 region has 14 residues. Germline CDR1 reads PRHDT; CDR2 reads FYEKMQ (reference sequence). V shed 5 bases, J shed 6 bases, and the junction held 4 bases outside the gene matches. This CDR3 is CASSLRDRGPEAFF. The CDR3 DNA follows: TGTGCCAGCAGCCTCCGGGACAGGGGGCCTGAAGCTTTCTTT.

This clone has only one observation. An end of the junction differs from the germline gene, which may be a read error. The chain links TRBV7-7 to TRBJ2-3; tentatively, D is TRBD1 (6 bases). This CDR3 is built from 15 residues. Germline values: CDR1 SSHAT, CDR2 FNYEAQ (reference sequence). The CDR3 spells CASSLTGSEADTQYF. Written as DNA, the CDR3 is TGTGCTAGCAGCTTAACAGGGAGTGAGGCAGATACGCAGTATTTT. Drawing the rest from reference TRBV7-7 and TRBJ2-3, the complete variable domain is GAGVSQSPRYKVTKRGQDVTLRCDPISSHATLYWYQQALGQGPEFLTYFNYEAQPDKSGLPSDRFSAERPEGSISTLTIQRTEQRDSAMYRCASSLTGSEADTQYFGPGTRLTVL.

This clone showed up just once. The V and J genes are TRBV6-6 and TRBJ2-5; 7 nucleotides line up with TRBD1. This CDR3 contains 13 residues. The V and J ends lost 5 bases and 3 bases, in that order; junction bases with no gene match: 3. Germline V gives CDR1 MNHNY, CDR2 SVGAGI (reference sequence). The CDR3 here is CASSKTGKETQYF. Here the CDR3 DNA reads TGTGCCAGCAGTAAGACAGGGAAAGAGACCCAGTACTTC.

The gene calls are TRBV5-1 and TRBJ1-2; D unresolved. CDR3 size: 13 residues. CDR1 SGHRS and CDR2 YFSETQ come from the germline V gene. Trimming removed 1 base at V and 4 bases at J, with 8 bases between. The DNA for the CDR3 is TGCGCCAGCAGCTTGTCCGCAGTCTATGGCTACACCTTC. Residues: CASSLSAVYGYTF.

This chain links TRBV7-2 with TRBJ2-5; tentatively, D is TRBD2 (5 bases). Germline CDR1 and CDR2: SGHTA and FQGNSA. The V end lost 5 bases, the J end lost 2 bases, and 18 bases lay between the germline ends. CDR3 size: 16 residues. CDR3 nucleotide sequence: TGTGCCAGCAGCCCCAGTTTCGGACGGGGTCAAGAGACCCAGTACTTC. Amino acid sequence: CASSPSFGRGQETQYF.

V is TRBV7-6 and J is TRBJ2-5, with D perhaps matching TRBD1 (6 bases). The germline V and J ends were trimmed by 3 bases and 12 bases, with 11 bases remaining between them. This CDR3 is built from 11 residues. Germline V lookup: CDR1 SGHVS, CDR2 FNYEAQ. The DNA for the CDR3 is TGTGCCAGCAGCTTGGGGGCGGCGGAGTACTTC. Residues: CASSLGAAEYF.

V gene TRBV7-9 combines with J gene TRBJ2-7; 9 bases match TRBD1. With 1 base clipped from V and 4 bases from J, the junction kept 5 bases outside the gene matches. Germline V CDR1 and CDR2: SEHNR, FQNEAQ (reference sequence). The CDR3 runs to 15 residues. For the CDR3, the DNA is TGTGCCAGCAGCTTAGTGGGACAGGGTCAGTACGAGCAGTACTTC. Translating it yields CASSLVGQGQYEQYF. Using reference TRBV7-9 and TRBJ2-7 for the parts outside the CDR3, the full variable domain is DTGVSQNPRHKITKRGQNVTFRCDPISEHNRLYWYRQTLGQGPEFLTYFQNEAQLEKSRLLSDRFSAERPKGSFSTLEIQRTEQGDSAMYLCASSLVGQGQYEQYFGPGTRLTVT.

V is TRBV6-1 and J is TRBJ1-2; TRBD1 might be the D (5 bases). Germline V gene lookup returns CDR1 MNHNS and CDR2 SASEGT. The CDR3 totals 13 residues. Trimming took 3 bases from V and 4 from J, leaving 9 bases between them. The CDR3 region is CASSEAGFYGYTF. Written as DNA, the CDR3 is TGTGCCAGCAGTGAGGCAGGGTTCTATGGCTACACCTTC.